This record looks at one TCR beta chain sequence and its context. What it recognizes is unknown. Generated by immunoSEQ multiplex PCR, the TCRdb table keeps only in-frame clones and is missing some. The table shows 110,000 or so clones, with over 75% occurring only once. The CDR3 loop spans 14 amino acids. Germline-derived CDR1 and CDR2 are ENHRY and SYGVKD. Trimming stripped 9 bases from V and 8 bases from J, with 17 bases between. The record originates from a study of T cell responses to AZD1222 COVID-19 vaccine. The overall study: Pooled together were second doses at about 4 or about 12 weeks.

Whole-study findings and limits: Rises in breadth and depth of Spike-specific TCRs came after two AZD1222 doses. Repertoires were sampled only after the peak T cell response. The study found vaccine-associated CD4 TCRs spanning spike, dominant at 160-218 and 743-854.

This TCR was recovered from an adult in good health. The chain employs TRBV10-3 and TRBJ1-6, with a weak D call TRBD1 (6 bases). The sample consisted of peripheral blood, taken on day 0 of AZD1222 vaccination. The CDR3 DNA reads TGTGCCATTTCCGTGACAGGATCCGATTCACCCCTCCACTTT. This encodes CAISVTGSDSPLHF.